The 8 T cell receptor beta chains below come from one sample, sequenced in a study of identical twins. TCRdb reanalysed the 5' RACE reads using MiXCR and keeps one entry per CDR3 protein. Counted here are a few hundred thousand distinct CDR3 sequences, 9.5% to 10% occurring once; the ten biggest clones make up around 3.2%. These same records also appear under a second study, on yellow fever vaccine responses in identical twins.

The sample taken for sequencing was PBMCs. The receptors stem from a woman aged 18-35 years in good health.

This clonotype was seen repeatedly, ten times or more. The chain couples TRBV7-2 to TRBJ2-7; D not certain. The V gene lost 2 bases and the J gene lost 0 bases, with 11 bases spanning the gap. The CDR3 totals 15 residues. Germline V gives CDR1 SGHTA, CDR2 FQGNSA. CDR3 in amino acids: CASSLLGRSSYEQYF. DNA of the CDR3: TGTGCCAGCAGCTTATTAGGCAGGAGCTCCTACGAGCAGTACTTC.

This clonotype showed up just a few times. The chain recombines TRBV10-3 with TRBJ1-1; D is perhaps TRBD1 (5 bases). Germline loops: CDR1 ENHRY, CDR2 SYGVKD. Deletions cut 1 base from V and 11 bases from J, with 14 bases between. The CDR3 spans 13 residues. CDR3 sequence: CAISELVGAGAFF. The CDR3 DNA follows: TGTGCCATCAGTGAGTTAGTCGGGGCAGGGGCTTTCTTT.

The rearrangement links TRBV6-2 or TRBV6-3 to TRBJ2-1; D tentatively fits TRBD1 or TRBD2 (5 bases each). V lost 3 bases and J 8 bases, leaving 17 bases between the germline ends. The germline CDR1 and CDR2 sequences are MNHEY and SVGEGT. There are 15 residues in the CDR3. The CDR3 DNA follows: TGTGCCAGCAGTTATGAGGGACCGCCAGGCGATGAGCAGTTCTTC. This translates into CASSYEGPPGDEQFF.

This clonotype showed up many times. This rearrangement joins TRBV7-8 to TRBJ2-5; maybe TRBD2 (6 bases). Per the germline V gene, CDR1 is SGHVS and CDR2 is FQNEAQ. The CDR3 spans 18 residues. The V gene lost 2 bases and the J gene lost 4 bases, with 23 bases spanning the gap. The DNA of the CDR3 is TGTGCCAGCAGCTTAAACGGGGGAGCGGAACTATTCCCAGAGACCCAGTACTTC. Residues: CASSLNGGAELFPETQYF. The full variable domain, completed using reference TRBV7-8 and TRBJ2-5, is GAGVSQSPRYKVAKRGQDVALRCDPISGHVSLFWYQQALGQGPEFLTYFQNEAQLDKSGLPSDRFFAERPEGSVSTLKIQRTQQEDSAVYLCASSLNGGAELFPETQYFGPGTRLLVL.

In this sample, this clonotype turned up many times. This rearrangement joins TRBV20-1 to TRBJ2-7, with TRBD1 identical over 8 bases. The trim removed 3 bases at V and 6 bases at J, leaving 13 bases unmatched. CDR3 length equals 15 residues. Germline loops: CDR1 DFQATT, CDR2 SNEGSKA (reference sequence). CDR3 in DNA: TGCAGTGCTAGTTATGGCACAGGGGGATTAAGCGAGCAGTACTTC. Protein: CSASYGTGGLSEQYF.

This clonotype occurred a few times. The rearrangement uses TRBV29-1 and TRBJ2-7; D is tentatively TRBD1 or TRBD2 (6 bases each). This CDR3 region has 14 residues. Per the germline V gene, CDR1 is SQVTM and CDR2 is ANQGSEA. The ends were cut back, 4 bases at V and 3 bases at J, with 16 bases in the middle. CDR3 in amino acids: CSVAVGGGIYEQYF. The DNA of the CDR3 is TGCAGCGTTGCTGTCGGAGGGGGGATCTACGAGCAGTACTTC.

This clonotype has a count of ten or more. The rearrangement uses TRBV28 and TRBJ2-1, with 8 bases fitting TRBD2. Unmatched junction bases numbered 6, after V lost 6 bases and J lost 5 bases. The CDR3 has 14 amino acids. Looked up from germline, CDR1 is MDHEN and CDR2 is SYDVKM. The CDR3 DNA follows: TGTGCCAGCAGACCGGGACTAGTAAACAATGAGCAGTTCTTC. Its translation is CASRPGLVNNEQFF.

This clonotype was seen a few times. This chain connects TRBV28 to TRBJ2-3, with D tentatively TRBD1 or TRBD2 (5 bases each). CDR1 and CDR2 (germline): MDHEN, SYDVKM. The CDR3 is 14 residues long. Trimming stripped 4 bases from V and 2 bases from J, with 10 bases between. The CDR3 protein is CASSSWDHTDTQYF. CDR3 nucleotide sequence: TGTGCCAGCAGTTCCTGGGACCACACAGATACGCAGTATTTT. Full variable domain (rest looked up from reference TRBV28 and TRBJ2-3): DVKVTQSSRYLVKRTGEKVFLECVQDMDHENMFWYRQDPGLGLRLIYFSYDVKMKEKGDIPEGYSVSREKKERFSLILESASTNQTSMYLCASSSWDHTDTQYFGPGTRLTVL.